Each of the 15 T cell receptor beta chains below was sequenced from the same sample in a study of blood T cell repertoires in COVID-19. Some clones are missing from TCRdb's copy, which holds only in-frame ones; the method was immunoSEQ multiplex PCR. The sample carries about 91,000 clones, roughly 79% recorded once. What was sequenced was peripheral blood. Receptor source: a woman older than 75 with acute or convalescent COVID-19.

The chain has TRBV7-8 and TRBJ2-7; weak D call: TRBD1 (5 bases). The CDR3 has 13 amino acids. V dropped 5 bases and J dropped 6 bases, with 14 bases sitting between them. Germline V lookup: CDR1 SGHVS, CDR2 FQNEAQ. CDR3 nucleotides: TGTGCCAGCAGCCTGGACCCCACAGGCGAGCAGTACTTC. It encodes CASSLDPTGEQYF.

The rearrangement links TRBV4-3 to TRBJ1-4; D is perhaps TRBD1 (5 bases). The germline V and J ends were trimmed by 0 bases and 8 bases, with 13 bases remaining between them. Germline V gene lookup returns CDR1 LGHNA and CDR2 YSLEER. This CDR3 region has 15 residues. CDR3 nucleotide sequence: TGCGCCAGCAGCCAAGACGGGGGGAGGGAGGAAAAACTGTTTTTT. This encodes CASSQDGGREEKLFF.

The chain is built from TRBV7-2 and TRBJ1-1, with 7 bases that match TRBD1. The ends lost 5 bases at V and 6 bases at J; junction bases unmatched: 21. Germline V gene sequence: CDR1 SGHTA, CDR2 FQGNSA. CDR3 length: 18 residues. This CDR3 reads CASSPRRQGEDWDSEAFF. The CDR3 DNA sequence: TGTGCCAGCAGCCCTCGGAGACAGGGAGAGGATTGGGATTCTGAAGCTTTCTTT.

The chain uses TRBV6-5 and TRBJ1-1, with D possibly being TRBD1 (6 bases). CDR1 MNHEY and CDR2 SVGAGI come from the germline V gene. V lost 0 bases and J lost 3, with 11 bases in between. The CDR3 covers 15 residues. DNA for the CDR3: TGTGCCAGCAGTTACTCGAGGGGGGGAGACACTGAAGCTTTCTTT. Translating it yields CASSYSRGGDTEAFF.

V and J are TRBV6-6 and TRBJ1-1, with D possibly matching TRBD1 (6 bases). Germline V CDR1 and CDR2: MNHNY, SVGAGI (reference sequence). The CDR3 spans 15 residues. V lost 7 bases and J lost 1, with 16 bases in between. CDR3 loop: CASTKTTGPNTEAFF. The DNA of the CDR3 is TGTGCCAGCACCAAAACGACAGGTCCGAACACTGAAGCTTTCTTT.

CDR3 sequence reads: CASSQSGTPNTGELFF. CDR3 nucleotide sequence: TGTGCCAGCAGCCAATCCGGGACTCCTAACACCGGGGAGCTGTTTTTT. The gene calls are TRBV3-1 (or the pseudogene TRBV3-2) and TRBJ2-2; D is possibly TRBD2 (6 bases). Trimming pared 2 bases from V and 2 bases from J, leaving 12 bases between. The V gene's germline CDR1 is LGHDT and CDR2 YNNKEL (reference sequence). This CDR3 has 16 residues.

As regards this clone: Germline is not matched at one junction end, which may reflect a read error. The chain has TRBV3-1 (or the pseudogene TRBV3-2) and TRBJ1-2; 9 nucleotides match TRBD1. The CDR3 has 12 residues. Germline CDR1 LGHDT, CDR2 YNNKEL (reference sequence). Here the CDR3 reads CASSGGQGYSSF. CDR3 bases: TGTGCCAGCAGCGGGGGACAGGGATATAGCTCCTTC.

This chain links TRBV4-3 with TRBJ2-1; D is possibly TRBD2 (5 bases). V was shortened by 0 bases and J by 9 bases, with 15 bases between the two germline ends. The CDR3 runs to 15 residues. In germline, CDR1 is LGHNA, CDR2 YSLEER. Written as DNA, the CDR3 is TGCGCCAGCAGCCAAGAAGGAGGTAGGGCGGGTGAGCAGTTCTTC. Translated: CASSQEGGRAGEQFF.

The V call is TRBV27, the J call TRBJ2-1; weak D call: TRBD1 (6 bases). Trimming cost V 7 bases and J 8 bases, with 15 bases left between them. Germline CDR1 reads MNHEY; CDR2 reads SMNVEV (reference sequence). The CDR3 contains 13 residues. DNA of the CDR3: TGTGCCAGCAATCGGCAGGGGAGCGATGAGCAGTTCTTC. The encoded protein is CASNRQGSDEQFF.

The rearrangement joins TRBV12-3 or TRBV12-4 to TRBJ1-2; a possible D gene is TRBD1 (5 bases). The CDR3 spans 13 residues. Trimming took off 11 bases at V and 5 bases at J, with 18 bases between the two ends. The CDR3 bases are TGTGCCGGATCCCGGGGGGACCTATATGGCTACACCTTC. Encoded protein: CAGSRGDLYGYTF.

This clone was seen more than once but under ten times. The J gene is TRBJ1-1, the V gene TRBV20-1; D remains ambiguous. The V gene lost 2 bases and the J gene lost 12 bases, with 13 bases spanning the gap. This CDR3 region has 11 residues. The germline gives CDR1 DFQATT, CDR2 SNEGSKA (reference sequence). The CDR3 protein is CSARPRGITFF. In nucleotides, the CDR3 is TGCAGTGCTAGACCCCGGGGAATAACTTTCTTT.

V is TRBV3-1 (or the pseudogene TRBV3-2) and J is TRBJ1-4; TRBD1 aligns across 8 bases. CDR3 size: 14 residues. Looked up from germline, CDR1 is LGHDT and CDR2 is YNNKEL (reference sequence). With 5 bases clipped from V and 6 bases from J, the junction kept 5 bases outside the gene matches. This CDR3 reads CASSFQGADEKLFF. CDR3 nucleotides: TGTGCCAGCAGCTTTCAGGGGGCTGATGAAAAACTGTTTTTT.

A note on this clone: Other DNA sequences in the sample encode the same CDR3. V usage is TRBV18 and J usage is TRBJ1-1; 11 bases match TRBD1. This CDR3 contains 16 residues. J gave up 0 bases and V 3 bases, and 3 bases lay outside the gene matches. The germline V gene has CDR1 KGHSH and CDR2 LQKENI. The CDR3 loop reads CASSPGQGAMNTEAFF. The CDR3 nucleotides read TGTGCCAGCTCACCCGGACAGGGGGCAATGAACACTGAAGCTTTCTTT.

This clone was seen only a few times. J is TRBJ1-2 and V is TRBV7-2, with D possibly TRBD1 on 6 matching bases. The germline V gene has CDR1 SGHTA and CDR2 FQGNSA. This CDR3 comprises 15 residues. The V gene lost 5 bases and the J gene lost 4 bases, with 17 bases spanning the gap. The CDR3 reads CASSPAGGRLYGYTF. DNA for the CDR3: TGTGCCAGCAGCCCCGCGGGGGGCCGGCTCTATGGCTACACCTTC.

V and J are TRBV7-2 and TRBJ1-3, with a possible D match to TRBD1 (5 bases). The CDR3 extends over 15 amino acids. Trimming pared 6 bases from V and 0 bases from J, leaving 12 bases between. CDR1 is SGHTA, CDR2 FQGNSA, per germline. CDR3 region: CASSRQSRSGNTIYF. In nucleotides, the CDR3 is TGTGCCAGCAGTAGACAGTCCCGCTCTGGAAACACCATATATTTT.